Included here is one T cell receptor beta chain sequence, with context. The sample comes from a study of blood T cell repertoires in COVID-19. Study background: From T cells, B-cell-depleted T cells, or PBMCs came the material, which was cDNA or gDNA.

Profiling relied on immunoSEQ multiplex PCR, and the TCRdb table lists in-frame clones only, not all of them. This table holds about 82,000 clones, around 80% found once. With 4 bases clipped from V and 9 bases from J, the junction kept 10 bases outside the gene matches. The CDR3 contains 15 residues. Germline V gene sequence: CDR1 MDHEN, CDR2 SYDVKM. Sequencing input: peripheral blood. The TCR comes from a woman in her thirties or forties with active or convalescent COVID-19. The chain employs TRBV28 and TRBJ2-3, with 10 bases matching TRBD2. This CDR3 reads CASSSLAGEVDTQYF. CDR3 in DNA: TGTGCCAGCAGTTCCCTAGCGGGAGAAGTTGACACGCAGTATTTT.